The clone carrying this T cell receptor beta chain was seen ten or more times. Its antigen is currently unknown. The germline V gene encodes CDR1 SGHTA and CDR2 FQGNSA. V lost 5 bases and J lost 8; bases outside the gene matches: 6. The CDR3 totals 16 residues. This entry belongs to a study of T cell repertoires in cytomegalovirus infection. About the study: Public TCR beta signatures marked donors with CMV infection and the matching HLA. General study findings and limits: It was HLA-C-restricted CMV-specific TCR beta clonotypes that dominated the response ex vivo.

TCRdb fed the reads into MiXCR, producing one record per CDR3 protein. The table has 740,000 or so distinct CDR3 sequences, approximately 40% seen once. The rearrangement joins TRBV7-2 to TRBJ2-2, with TRBD2 identical over 15 bases. The sequenced material came from PBMCs. The TCR comes from a human donor in good health (CMV status not recorded). Some clones in this sample may be carry-over from other donors' samples. The CDR3 DNA follows: TGTGCCAGCAGCCGAGGACTAGCGGGAGGGGCTGGGGAGCTGTTTTTT. Residues: CASSRGLAGGAGELFF.